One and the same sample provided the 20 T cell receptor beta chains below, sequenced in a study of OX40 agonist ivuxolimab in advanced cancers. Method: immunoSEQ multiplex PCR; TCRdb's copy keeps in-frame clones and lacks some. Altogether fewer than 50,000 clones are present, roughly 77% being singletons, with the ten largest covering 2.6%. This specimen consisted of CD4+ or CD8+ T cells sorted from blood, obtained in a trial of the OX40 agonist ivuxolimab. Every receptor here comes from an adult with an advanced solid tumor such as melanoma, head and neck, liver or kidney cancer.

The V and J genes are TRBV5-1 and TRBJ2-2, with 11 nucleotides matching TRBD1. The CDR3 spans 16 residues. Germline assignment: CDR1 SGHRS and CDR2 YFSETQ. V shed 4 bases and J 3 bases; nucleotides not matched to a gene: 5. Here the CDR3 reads CASSAGQGAHTGELFF. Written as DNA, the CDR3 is TGCGCCAGCAGCGCCGGACAGGGGGCGCACACCGGGGAGCTGTTTTTT.

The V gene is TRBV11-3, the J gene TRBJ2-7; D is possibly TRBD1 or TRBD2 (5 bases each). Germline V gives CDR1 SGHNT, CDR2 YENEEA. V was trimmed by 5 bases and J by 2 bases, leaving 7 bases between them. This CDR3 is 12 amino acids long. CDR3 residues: CASSLGAYEQYV. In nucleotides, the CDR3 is TGTGCCAGCAGCCTGGGGGCCTACGAGCAGTACGTC.

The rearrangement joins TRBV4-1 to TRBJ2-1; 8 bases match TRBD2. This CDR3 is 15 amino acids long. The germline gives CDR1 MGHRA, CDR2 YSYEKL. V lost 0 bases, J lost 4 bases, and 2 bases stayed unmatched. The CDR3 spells CASSQDTSGYNEQFF. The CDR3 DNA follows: TGCGCCAGCAGCCAAGATACTAGCGGTTACAATGAGCAGTTCTTC.

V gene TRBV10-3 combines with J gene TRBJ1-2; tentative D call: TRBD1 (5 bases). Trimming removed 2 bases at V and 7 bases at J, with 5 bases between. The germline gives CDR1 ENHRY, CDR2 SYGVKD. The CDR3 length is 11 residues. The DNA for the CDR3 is TGTGCCATCAGTGAGGGGACTGGCTACACCTTC. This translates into CAISEGTGYTF.

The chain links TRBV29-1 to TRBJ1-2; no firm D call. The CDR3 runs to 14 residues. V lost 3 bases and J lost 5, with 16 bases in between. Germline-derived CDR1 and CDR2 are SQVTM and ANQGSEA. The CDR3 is CSVEEAAGGYGYTF. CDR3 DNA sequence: TGCAGCGTTGAGGAGGCAGCCGGAGGATATGGCTACACCTTC.

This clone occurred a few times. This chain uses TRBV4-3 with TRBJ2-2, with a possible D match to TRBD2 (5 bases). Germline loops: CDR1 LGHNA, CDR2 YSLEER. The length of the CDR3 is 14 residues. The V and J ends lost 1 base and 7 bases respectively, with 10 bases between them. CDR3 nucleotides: TGCGCCAGCAGCCAAGGTAGCGCTGGCGGGGAGCTGTTTTTT. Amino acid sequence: CASSQGSAGGELFF.

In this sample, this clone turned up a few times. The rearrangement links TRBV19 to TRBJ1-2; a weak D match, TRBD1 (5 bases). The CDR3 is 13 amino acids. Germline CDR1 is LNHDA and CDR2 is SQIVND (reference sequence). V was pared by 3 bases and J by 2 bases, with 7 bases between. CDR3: CASSITGNYGYTF. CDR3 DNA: TGTGCCAGTAGTATCACAGGAAACTATGGCTACACCTTC.

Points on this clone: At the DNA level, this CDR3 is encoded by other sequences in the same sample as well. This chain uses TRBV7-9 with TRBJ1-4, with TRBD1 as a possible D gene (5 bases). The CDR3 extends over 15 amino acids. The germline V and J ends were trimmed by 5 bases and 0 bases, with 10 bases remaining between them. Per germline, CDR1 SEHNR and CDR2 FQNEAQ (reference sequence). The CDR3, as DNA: TGTGCCAGCAGCCCTATGGGGGCAACTAATGAAAAACTGTTTTTT. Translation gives CASSPMGATNEKLFF.

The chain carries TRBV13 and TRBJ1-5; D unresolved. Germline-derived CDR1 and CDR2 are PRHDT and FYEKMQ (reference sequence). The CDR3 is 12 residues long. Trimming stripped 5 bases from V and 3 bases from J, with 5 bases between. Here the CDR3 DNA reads TGTGCCAGCAGCGAGTACAATCAGCCCCAGCATTTT. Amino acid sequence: CASSEYNQPQHF.

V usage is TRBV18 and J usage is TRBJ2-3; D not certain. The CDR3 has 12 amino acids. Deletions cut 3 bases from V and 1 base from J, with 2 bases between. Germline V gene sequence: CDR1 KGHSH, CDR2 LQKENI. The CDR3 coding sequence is TGTGCCAGCTCACCGGGCACAGATACGCAGTATTTT. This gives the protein CASSPGTDTQYF.

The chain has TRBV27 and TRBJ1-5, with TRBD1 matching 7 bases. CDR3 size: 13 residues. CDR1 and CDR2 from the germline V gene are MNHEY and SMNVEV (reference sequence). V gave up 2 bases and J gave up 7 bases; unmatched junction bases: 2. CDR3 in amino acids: CASSLDRDQPQHF. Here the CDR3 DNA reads TGTGCCAGCAGTTTAGACAGGGACCAGCCCCAGCATTTT.

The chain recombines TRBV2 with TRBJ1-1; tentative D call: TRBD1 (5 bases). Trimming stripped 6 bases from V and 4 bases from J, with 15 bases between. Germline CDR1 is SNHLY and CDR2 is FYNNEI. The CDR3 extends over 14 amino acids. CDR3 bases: TGTGCCAGCAGCCTAGGGGTCAGCGGCACTGAAGCTTTCTTT. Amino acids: CASSLGVSGTEAFF.

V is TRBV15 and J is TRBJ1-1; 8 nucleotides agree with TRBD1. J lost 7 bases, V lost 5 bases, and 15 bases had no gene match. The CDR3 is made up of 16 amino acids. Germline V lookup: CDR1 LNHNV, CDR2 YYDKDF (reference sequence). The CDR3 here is CATSRRDRYPGGEAFF. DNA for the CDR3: TGTGCCACCAGCCGCCGGGACAGGTATCCGGGAGGTGAAGCTTTCTTT.

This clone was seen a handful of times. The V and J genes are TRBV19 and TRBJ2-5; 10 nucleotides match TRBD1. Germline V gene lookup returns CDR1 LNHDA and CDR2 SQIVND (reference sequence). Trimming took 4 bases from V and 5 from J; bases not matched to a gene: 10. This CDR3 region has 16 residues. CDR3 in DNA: TGTGCCAGTAGTACCTTTCCCTGGACAGGGGGGGAGACCCAGTACTTC. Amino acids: CASSTFPWTGGETQYF.

This chain's CDR3 is CASSPLGQGAAYEQYF. CDR3 in DNA: TGTGCCAGCTCACCACTGGGGCAGGGGGCGGCCTACGAGCAGTACTTC. The chain carries TRBV18 and TRBJ2-5, with TRBD1 identical over 8 bases. Near its end, the DNA agrees better with TRBJ2-7, so the J call may be wrong. The V gene's germline CDR1 is KGHSH and CDR2 LQKENI. The CDR3 length is 16 residues.

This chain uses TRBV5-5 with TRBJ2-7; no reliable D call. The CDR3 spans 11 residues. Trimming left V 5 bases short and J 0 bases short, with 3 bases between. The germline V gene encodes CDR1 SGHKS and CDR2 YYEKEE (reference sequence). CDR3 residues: CASRFSYEQYF. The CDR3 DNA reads TGTGCCAGCAGATTCTCCTACGAGCAGTACTTC.

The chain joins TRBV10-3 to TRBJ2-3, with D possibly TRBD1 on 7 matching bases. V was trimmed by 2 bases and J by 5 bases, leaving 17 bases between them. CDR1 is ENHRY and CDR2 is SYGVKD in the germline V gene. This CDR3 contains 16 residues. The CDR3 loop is CAISEPGGLNGDTQYF. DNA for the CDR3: TGTGCCATCAGTGAGCCAGGGGGGCTAAATGGAGATACGCAGTATTTT.

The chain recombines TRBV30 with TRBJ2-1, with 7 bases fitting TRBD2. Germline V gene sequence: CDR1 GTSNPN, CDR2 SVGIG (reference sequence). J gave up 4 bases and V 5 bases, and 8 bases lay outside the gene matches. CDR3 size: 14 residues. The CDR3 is CAWVAGSPYNEQFF. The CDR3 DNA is TGTGCCTGGGTAGCGGGTTCCCCATACAATGAGCAGTTCTTC.

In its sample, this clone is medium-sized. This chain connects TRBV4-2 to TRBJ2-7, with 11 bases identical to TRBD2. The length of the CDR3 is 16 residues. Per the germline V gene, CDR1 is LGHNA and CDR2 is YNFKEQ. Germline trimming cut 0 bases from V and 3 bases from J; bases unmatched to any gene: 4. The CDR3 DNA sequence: TGTGCCAGCAGCCAAGAACTAGCGGGAGATCTCTACGAGCAGTACTTC. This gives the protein CASSQELAGDLYEQYF.

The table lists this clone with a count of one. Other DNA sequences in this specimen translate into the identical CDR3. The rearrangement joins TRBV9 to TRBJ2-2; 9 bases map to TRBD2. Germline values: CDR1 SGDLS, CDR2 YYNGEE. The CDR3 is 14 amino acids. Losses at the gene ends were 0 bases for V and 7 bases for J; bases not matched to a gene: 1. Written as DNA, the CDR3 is TGTGCCAGCAGCGTAGCACTAGCGGGCGGGGAGCTGTTTTTT. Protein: CASSVALAGGELFF.